This TCR beta chain comes out of a study of immune evolution from preneoplasia to lung adenocarcinoma. Profiled with immunoSEQ multiplex PCR; TCRdb holds only in-frame clones, not every one. The sample consists of about 12,000 clones, more than 70% of them appearing once. To note about this clone: An end of the junction differs from the germline gene, which may be a read error. Other DNA sequences within the sample encode an identical CDR3.

The CDR3 has 14 residues. Germline CDR1 LNHDA, CDR2 SQIVND (reference sequence). Source material: FFPE tissue from an adenomatous hyperplasia lung lesion. As for subset: atypical adenomatous hyperplasia (AAH), lung preneoplasia. The V and J genes are TRBV19 and TRBJ1-4; 8 nucleotides agree with TRBD1. This TCR came from a person between 45 and 75 years old with lung adenocarcinoma. The CDR3 loop reads CASRPTGADEKLFF. CDR3 bases: TGCGCCAGTAGACCGACAGGGGCGGATGAAAAACTGTTTTTT.